This TCR beta chain originates from a study of T-cell memory formation after mild COVID-19. TCRdb recomputed calls from the 5' RACE reads with MiXCR, one row per CDR3 protein. The profile shows roughly 600,000 distinct CDR3 sequences, about a sixth of them singletons. This clonotype came up a few times. The antigen is unknown. The study, taken as a whole, reports: The finding that pre-infection memory included some responding clones suggested that cross-reactive memory joined.

This CDR3 has 15 amino acids. J gave up 5 bases and V 5 bases, and 9 bases lay outside the gene matches. This sequence originates from an adult woman who had mild COVID-19 (a few samples of this study predate the infection). Cell type and time point are not known. Sample: PBMCs or a T cell subset sorted from them (not recorded which). This rearrangement joins TRBV12-3 or TRBV12-4 to TRBJ2-1; 7 bases are shared with TRBD1. CDR3: CASSLGVGQHNEQFF. DNA of the CDR3: TGTGCCAGCAGTCTTGGGGTGGGACAGCACAATGAGCAGTTCTTC.